This T cell receptor beta chain is drawn from a study of blood T cell repertoires in COVID-19. Study-wide background: PBMCs, B-cell-depleted T cells, or T cells provided the cDNA or gDNA that made up the material.

Generated by immunoSEQ multiplex PCR, the TCRdb table keeps only in-frame clones and is missing some. Among approximately 140,000 clones, around 84% were seen once, and the ten largest hold 8.2%. Germline V lookup: CDR1 MNHEY, CDR2 SVGEGT. This CDR3 contains 12 residues. Trimming took 2 bases from V and 7 from J, leaving 8 bases between them. The rearrangement uses TRBV6-2 or TRBV6-3 and TRBJ1-1; D is unclear. The TCR was taken from a woman aged 60-75 years with acute or convalescent COVID-19. Material: peripheral blood. In nucleotides, the CDR3 is TGTGCCAGCAGTTACAGTTCCGGTGAAGCTTTCTTT. Residues: CASSYSSGEAFF.